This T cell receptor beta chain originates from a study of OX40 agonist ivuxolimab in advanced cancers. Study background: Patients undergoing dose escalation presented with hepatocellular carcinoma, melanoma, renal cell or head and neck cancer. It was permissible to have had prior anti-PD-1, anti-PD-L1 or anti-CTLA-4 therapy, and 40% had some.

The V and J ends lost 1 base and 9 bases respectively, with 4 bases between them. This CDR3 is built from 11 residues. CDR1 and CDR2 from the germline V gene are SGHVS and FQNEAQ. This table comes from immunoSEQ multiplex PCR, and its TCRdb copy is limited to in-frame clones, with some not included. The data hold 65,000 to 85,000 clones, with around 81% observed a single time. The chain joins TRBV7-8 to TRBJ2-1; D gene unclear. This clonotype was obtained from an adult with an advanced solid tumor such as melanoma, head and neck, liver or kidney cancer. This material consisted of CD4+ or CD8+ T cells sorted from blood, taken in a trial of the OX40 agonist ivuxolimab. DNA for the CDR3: TGTGCCAGCAGCTTAGTGAGTGAGCAGTTCTTC. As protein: CASSLVSEQFF.